What follows are 15 T cell receptor beta chains derived from one specimen sequenced in a study of sequential checkpoint blockade in melanoma. Method: immunoSEQ multiplex PCR; TCRdb's copy keeps in-frame clones and lacks some. The sample holds several thousand clones, around 17% seen once. Treatment indicated: randomized to nivolumab then ipilimumab (arm A) or the reverse (arm B). Material: tumor tissue (inferred from file names), obtained from a patient given nivolumab and ipilimumab in sequence. The receptors shown here come from a human donor with melanoma.

The V and J genes are TRBV9 and TRBJ2-1, with no clear D. Between the trimmed V and J ends, which lost 1 base and 1 base, there was a span of 12 bases. The V gene's germline CDR1 is SGDLS and CDR2 YYNGEE. The CDR3 loop spans 16 amino acids. CDR3 in amino acids: CASSVHTSRSYNEQFF. The CDR3 region has the DNA TGTGCCAGCAGCGTACACACCTCGCGGTCCTACAATGAGCAGTTCTTC.

Relative to its sample, this clone is medium-sized. The CDR3 protein is CASSATGAGSGNTIYF. The CDR3 nucleotides read TGTGCCAGCAGTGCTACAGGGGCGGGCTCTGGAAACACCATATATTTT. The chain has TRBV28 and TRBJ1-3, with TRBD1 identical over 7 bases. In germline, CDR1 is MDHEN, CDR2 SYDVKM. V was pared by 5 bases and J by 0 bases, with 7 bases of the junction left unmatched. This CDR3 has 16 residues.

In its sample, this clone was seen a few times. The chain uses TRBV5-1 and TRBJ2-3; 11 bases align to TRBD1. In germline, CDR1 is SGHRS, CDR2 YFSETQ. Losses at the gene ends were 2 bases for V and 2 bases for J; bases not matched to a gene: 4. The CDR3 runs to 16 residues. The DNA of the CDR3 is TGCGCCAGCAGCTTCGGGACAGGGGGATTCACAGATACGCAGTATTTT. Translating gives CASSFGTGGFTDTQYF. The full variable domain, with the rest looked up from reference TRBV5-1 and TRBJ2-3, is KAGVTQTPRYLIKTRGQQVTLSCSPISGHRSVSWYQQTPGQGLQFLFEYFSETQRNKGNFPGRFSGRQFSNSRSEMNVSTLELGDSALYLCASSFGTGGFTDTQYFGPGTRLTVL.

The chain uses TRBV12-5 and TRBJ2-3; 7 nucleotides match TRBD1. The CDR3 sequence is 13 residues long. Germline-derived CDR1 and CDR2 are LGHNT and FRNRAP. CDR3 coding DNA: TGTGCCAGTCACAGGGGTCTCACAGATACGCAGTATTTT. It yields the protein CASHRGLTDTQYF.

This sequence joins TRBV28 and TRBJ1-5, with 7 bases identical to TRBD1. Germline CDR1 is MDHEN and CDR2 is SYDVKM. CDR3 length: 12 residues. J gave up 2 bases and V 11 bases, and 3 bases lay outside the gene matches. CDR3 amino acids: CAHRGGNQPQHF. CDR3 bases: TGTGCCCACAGGGGTGGCAATCAGCCCCAGCATTTT.

This clone has just a few counts. The rearrangement links TRBV6-8 to TRBJ2-3, with no clear D. Trimming took off 5 bases at V and 1 base at J, with 10 bases between the two ends. The CDR3 spans 14 residues. Looked up from germline, CDR1 is MNHGY and CDR2 is SAAAGT. The CDR3 loop reads CASSDEAGTDTQYF. CDR3 DNA: TGTGCCAGCAGTGACGAGGCGGGCACAGATACGCAGTATTTT.

Sample share makes this clone large. The chain combines TRBV6-8 with TRBJ2-3; 7 positions match TRBD1. The V segment lost 5 bases and the J segment 5 bases; nucleotides outside the gene matches: 7. Germline CDR1 MNHGY, CDR2 SAAAGT. The CDR3 has 14 amino acids. The CDR3 protein is CASSQGQPGDTQYF. The CDR3 region has the DNA TGTGCCAGCAGTCAGGGACAGCCCGGAGATACGCAGTATTTT.

This clone was seen many times. This chain uses TRBV11-3 with TRBJ2-3; 13 bases line up with TRBD2. Germline V CDR1 and CDR2: SGHNT, YENEEA. This CDR3 has 17 residues. Trimming at V came to 5 bases and at J to 4 bases, leaving 9 bases not matched to a gene. As DNA, the CDR3 is TGTGCCAGCAGCCAGGGTACTAGCGGGGGGGTTTCAGATACGCAGTATTTT. This sequence encodes CASSQGTSGGVSDTQYF.

This clone turned up a few times. The rearrangement uses TRBV6-8 and TRBJ2-3; TRBD2 matches 12 bases. Germline assignment: CDR1 MNHGY and CDR2 SAAAGT. This CDR3 is built from 17 residues. The V and J ends lost 7 bases and 4 bases, in that order; junction bases with no gene match: 12. The DNA of the CDR3 is TGTGCCAGCACCCAGGCCCCTAGCGGGGGGGCCCCAGATACGCAGTATTTT. It encodes CASTQAPSGGAPDTQYF.

This clone turned up a few times. This rearrangement joins TRBV6-8 to TRBJ2-7; 11 bases agree with TRBD1. Trimming took 6 bases from V and 3 from J; bases not matched to a gene: 7. The CDR3 is made up of 15 amino acids. The germline V gene encodes CDR1 MNHGY and CDR2 SAAAGT. For the CDR3, the DNA is TGTGCCAGCAGCCCCACCGGGACAGGGGGCTACGAGCAGTACTTC. It yields the protein CASSPTGTGGYEQYF.

This clone is judged medium-sized (0.01 to 0.1%). The chain couples TRBV6-8 to TRBJ1-1; tentative D call: TRBD1 (5 bases). Trimming removed 6 bases from V and 4 bases from J, with 18 bases in between. Germline V gives CDR1 MNHGY, CDR2 SAAAGT. There are 15 residues in the CDR3. The CDR3: CASSPSRGEATEAFF. The CDR3 DNA follows: TGTGCCAGCAGCCCCTCGAGGGGAGAAGCCACTGAAGCTTTCTTT.

Only a few counts were recorded for this clone. This chain connects TRBV23-1 to TRBJ2-7; D is ambiguous. TRBV23-1 qualifies as an ORF whose function is uncertain. The CDR3 runs 13 residues. V lost 6 bases, J lost 0 bases, and 9 bases lay in between. This CDR3 reads CASRDFSSYEQYF. The DNA of the CDR3 is TGCGCCAGCAGGGATTTTAGCTCCTACGAGCAGTACTTC.

This clone appeared many times. At one end the junction does not follow the germline gene, possibly because of a read error. The V and J genes are TRBV6-8 and TRBJ2-3; 11 bases are shared with TRBD1. CDR3 length: 16 amino acids. The germline V gene encodes CDR1 MNHGY and CDR2 SAAAGT. CDR3 loop: CASSDSSGTGGDTQYF. The CDR3 nucleotides read TGTGCCAGCAGTGACTCGTCCGGGACAGGGGGAGATACGCAGTATTTT.

The table lists this clone with a few counts. The chain links TRBV9 to TRBJ1-6; 7 positions match TRBD1. Germline V lookup: CDR1 SGDLS, CDR2 YYNGEE. The CDR3 extends over 15 amino acids. The junction had 10 bases not matched to a gene; V was cut back by 3 bases and J by 10 bases. CDR3 sequence: CASSALTGTGSPLHF. The CDR3 DNA reads TGTGCCAGCAGCGCCCTGACAGGGACGGGATCACCCCTCCACTTT.

This chain links TRBV14 with TRBJ1-6; tentative D call: TRBD1 (5 bases). The V gene lost 3 bases and the J gene lost 8 bases, with 8 bases spanning the gap. Per the germline V gene, CDR1 is SGHDN and CDR2 is FVKESK. The CDR3 sequence is 13 residues long. In DNA, the CDR3 is TGTGCCAGCAGCCATCGGGGGTATTCACCCCTCCACTTT. Translation: CASSHRGYSPLHF.